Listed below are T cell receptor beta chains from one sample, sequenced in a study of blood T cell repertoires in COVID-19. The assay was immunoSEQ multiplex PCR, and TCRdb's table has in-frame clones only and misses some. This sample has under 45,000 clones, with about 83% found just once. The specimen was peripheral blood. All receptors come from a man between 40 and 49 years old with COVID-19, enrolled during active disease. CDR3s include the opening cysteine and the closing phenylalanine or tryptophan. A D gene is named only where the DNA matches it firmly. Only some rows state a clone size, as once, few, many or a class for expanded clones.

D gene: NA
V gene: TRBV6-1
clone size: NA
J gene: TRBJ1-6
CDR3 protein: CASSEAQGYNSPLHF
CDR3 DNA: TGTGCCAGCAGTGAAGCCCAGGGGTATAATTCACCCCTCCACTTT

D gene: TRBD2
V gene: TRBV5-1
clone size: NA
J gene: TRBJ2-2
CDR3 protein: CASSWGSGMNTGELFF
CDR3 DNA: TGCGCCAGCAGCTGGGGGAGCGGGATGAACACCGGGGAGCTGTTTTTT

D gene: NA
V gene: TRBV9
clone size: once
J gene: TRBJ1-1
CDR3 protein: CASSVEPGLQGTEAFF
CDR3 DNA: TGTGCCAGCAGCGTCGAACCGGGACTCCAAGGGACTGAAGCTTTCTTT

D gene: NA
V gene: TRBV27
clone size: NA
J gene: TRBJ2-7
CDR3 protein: CASSLSDPRTGEVWEQYF
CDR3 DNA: TGTGCCAGCAGTTTATCGGACCCACGGACCGGGGAGGTATGGGAGCAGTACTTC

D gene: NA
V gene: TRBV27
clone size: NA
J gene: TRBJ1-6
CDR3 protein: CASRPGNSPLHF
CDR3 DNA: TGTGCCAGCAGACCGGGTAATTCACCCCTCCACTTT

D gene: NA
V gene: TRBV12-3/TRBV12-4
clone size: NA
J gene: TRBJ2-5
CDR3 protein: CASSLAETQYF
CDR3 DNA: TGTGCCAGCAGTCTGGCTGAGACCCAGTACTTC

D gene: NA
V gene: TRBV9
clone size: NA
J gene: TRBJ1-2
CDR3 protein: CASTGQRGNYGYTF
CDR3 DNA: TGTGCCAGCACCGGACAGAGGGGGAACTATGGCTACACCTTC

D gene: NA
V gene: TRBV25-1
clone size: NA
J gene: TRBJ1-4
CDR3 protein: CASSEWPGIADEKLFF
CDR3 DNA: TGTGCCAGCAGTGAATGGCCAGGGATTGCGGATGAAAAACTGTTTTTT

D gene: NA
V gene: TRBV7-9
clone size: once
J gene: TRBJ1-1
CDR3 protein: CASSSTKQGRGTEAFF
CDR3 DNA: TGTGCCAGCAGTTCTACCAAACAGGGTAGGGGCACTGAAGCTTTCTTT

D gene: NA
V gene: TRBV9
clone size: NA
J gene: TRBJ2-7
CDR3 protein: CASSPTGAYEQYF
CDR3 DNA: TGTGCCAGCAGCCCGACAGGCGCCTACGAGCAGTACTTC

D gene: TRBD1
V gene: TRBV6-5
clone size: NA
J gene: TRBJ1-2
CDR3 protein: CASSFDRVGYTF
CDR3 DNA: TGTGCCAGCAGTTTTGACAGGGTCGGCTACACCTTC

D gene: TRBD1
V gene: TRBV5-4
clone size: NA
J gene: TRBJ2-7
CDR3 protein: CASSLGTANYEQYF
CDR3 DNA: TGTGCCAGCAGCCTAGGGACAGCCAACTACGAGCAGTACTTC

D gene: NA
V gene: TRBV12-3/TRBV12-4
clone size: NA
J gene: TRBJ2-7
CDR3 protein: CASSFLGYEQYF
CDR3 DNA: TGTGCCAGCAGTTTTCTCGGCTACGAGCAGTACTTC

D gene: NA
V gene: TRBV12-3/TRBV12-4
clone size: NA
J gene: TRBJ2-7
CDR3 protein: CASSRVSAYEQYF
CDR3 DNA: TGTGCCAGCAGCCGCGTTAGCGCCTACGAGCAGTACTTC

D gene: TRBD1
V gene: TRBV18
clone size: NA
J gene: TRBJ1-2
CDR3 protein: CASSPTQGAIDGYTF
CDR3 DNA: TGTGCCAGCTCACCAACGCAGGGGGCGATAGATGGCTACACCTTC

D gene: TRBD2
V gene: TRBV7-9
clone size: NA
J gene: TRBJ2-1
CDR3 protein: CASSLGTSGNSDNEQFF
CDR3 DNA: TGTGCCAGCAGCTTAGGGACTAGCGGGAATTCGGACAATGAGCAGTTCTTC

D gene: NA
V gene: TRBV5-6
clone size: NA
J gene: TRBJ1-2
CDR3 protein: CASSLVTGGYTF
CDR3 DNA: TGTGCCAGCAGCTTGGTCACGGGGGGCTACACCTTC

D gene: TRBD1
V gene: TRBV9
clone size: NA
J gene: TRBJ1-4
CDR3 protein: CASSPRTGAWGTNEKLFF
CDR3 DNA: TGTGCCAGCAGCCCTCGGACAGGGGCATGGGGTACTAATGAAAAACTGTTTTTT

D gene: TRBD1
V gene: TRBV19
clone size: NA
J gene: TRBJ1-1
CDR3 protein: CASSPHRGRAEAFF
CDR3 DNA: TGTGCCAGTAGCCCTCATAGGGGGCGGGCTGAAGCTTTCTTT

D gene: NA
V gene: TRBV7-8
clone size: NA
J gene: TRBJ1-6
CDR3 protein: CASSRALGEGNSPLHF
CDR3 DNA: TGTGCCAGCAGCCGAGCCCTAGGGGAGGGTAATTCACCCCTCCACTTT

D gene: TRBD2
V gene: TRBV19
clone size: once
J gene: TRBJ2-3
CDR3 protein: CASSPGLLTDTQYF
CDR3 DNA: TGTGCCAGTAGCCCGGGACTACTCACAGATACGCAGTATTTT

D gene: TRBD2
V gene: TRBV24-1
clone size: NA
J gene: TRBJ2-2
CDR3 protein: CATSDKDSRRLAGSNTGELFF
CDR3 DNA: TGTGCCACCAGTGATAAGGACAGCCGAAGACTAGCGGGATCGAACACCGGGGAGCTGTTTTTT

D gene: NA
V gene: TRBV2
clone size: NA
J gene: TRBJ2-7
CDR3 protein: CASKVNLDEQYF
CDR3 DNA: TGTGCCAGCAAGGTTAACCTAGACGAGCAGTACTTC

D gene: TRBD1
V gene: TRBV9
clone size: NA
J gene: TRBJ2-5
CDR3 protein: CASSASGTGGAGETQYF
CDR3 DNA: TGTGCCAGCAGCGCTTCCGGGACAGGCGGCGCCGGGGAGACCCAGTACTTC

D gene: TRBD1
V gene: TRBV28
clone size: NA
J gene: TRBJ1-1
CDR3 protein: CASISPWDTKGANTEAFF
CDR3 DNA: TGTGCCAGCATCTCCCCGTGGGACACCAAGGGGGCGAACACTGAAGCTTTCTTT

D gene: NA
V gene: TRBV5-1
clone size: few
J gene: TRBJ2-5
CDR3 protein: CASSWGLLQETQYF
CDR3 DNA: TGCGCCAGCAGCTGGGGACTTCTCCAAGAGACCCAGTACTTC

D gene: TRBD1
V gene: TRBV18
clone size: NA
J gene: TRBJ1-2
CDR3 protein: CASSQGQGARGYTF
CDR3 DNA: TGTGCCAGCTCCCAGGGACAGGGGGCGCGTGGCTACACCTTC

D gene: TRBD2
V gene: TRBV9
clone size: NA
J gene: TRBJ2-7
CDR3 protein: CASSVGGTSTYEQYF
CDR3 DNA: TGTGCCAGCAGCGTAGGCGGGACTAGTACCTACGAGCAGTACTTC

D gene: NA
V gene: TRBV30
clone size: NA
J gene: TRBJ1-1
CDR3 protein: CAWSGLMNTEAFF
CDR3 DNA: TGTGCCTGGAGCGGACTTATGAACACTGAAGCTTTCTTT

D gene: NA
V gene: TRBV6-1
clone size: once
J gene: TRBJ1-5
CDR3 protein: CASSEVPLTVYSNQPQHF
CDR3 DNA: TGTGCCAGCAGTGAAGTCCCCCTGACAGTTTATAGCAATCAGCCCCAGCATTTT

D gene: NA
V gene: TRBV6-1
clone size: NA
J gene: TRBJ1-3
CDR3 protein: CASSEIAGFSGNTIYF
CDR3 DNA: TGTGCCAGCAGTGAGATTGCGGGCTTCTCTGGAAACACCATATATTTT

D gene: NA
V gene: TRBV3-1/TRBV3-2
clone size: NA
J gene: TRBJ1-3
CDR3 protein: CASSPRQRVNSGNTIYF
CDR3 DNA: TGTGCCAGCAGCCCGCGACAGAGAGTCAACTCTGGAAACACCATATATTTT

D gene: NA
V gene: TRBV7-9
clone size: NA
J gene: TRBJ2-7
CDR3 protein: CASSLSMGLGEQYF
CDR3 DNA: TGTGCCAGCAGCTTATCGATGGGGCTAGGCGAGCAGTACTTC

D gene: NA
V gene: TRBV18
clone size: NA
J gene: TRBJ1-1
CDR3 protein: CASSPPAAEAFF
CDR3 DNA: TGTGCCAGCTCACCACCAGCGGCTGAAGCTTTCTTT

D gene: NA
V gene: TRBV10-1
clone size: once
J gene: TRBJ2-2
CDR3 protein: CASSESRRIGNTGELFF
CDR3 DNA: TGCGCCAGCAGTGAGTCGAGGCGGATCGGGAACACCGGGGAGCTGTTTTTT

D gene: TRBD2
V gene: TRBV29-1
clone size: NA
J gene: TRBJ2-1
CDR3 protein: CSGGLAGSNEQFF
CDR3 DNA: TGCAGCGGAGGGCTAGCGGGCTCGAATGAGCAGTTCTTC

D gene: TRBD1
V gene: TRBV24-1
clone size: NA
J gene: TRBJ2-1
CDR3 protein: CATSGTGAYNEQFF
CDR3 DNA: TGTGCCACCAGTGGGACAGGGGCTTACAATGAGCAGTTCTTC

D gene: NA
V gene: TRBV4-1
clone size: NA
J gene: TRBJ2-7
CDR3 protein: CASSQELHGTTWYEQYF
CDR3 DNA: TGCGCCAGCAGCCAAGAACTTCATGGGACAACCTGGTACGAGCAGTACTTC

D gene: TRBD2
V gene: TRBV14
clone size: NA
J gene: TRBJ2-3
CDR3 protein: CASSQLAGVSTDTQYF
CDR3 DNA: TGTGCCAGCAGCCAGCTAGCGGGAGTTAGCACAGATACGCAGTATTTT

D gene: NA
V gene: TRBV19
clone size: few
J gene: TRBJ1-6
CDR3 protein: CATQTNYNSPLHF
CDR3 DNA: TGTGCCACGCAGACTAATTATAATTCACCCCTCCACTTT

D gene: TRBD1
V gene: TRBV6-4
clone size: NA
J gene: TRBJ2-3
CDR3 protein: CATRDRATDTQYF
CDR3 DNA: TGTGCCACCCGGGACAGGGCGACAGATACGCAGTATTTT

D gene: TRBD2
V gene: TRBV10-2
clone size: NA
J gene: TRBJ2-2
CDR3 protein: CASGGSGRTTGELFF
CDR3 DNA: TGCGCCAGCGGAGGTAGCGGGAGGACCACCGGGGAGCTGTTTTTT

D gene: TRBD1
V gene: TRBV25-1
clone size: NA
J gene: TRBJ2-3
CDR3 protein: CASSDRQGSTDTQYF
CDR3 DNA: TGTGCCAGCAGTGACAGACAGGGTAGCACAGATACGCAGTATTTT

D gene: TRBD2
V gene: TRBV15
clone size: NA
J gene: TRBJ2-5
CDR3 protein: CATSWTGGLSGETQYF
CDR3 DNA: TGTGCCACCAGCTGGACGGGGGGGCTCTCAGGGGAGACCCAGTACTTC

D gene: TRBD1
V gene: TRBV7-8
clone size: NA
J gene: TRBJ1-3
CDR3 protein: CASSSRTGGNTIYF
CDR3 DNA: TGTGCCAGCAGCTCTCGGACAGGGGGAAACACCATATATTTT

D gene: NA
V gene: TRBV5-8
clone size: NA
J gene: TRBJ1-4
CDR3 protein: CASSPGLRVEKLFF
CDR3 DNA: TGTGCCAGCAGCCCGGGACTCCGGGTTGAAAAACTGTTTTTT

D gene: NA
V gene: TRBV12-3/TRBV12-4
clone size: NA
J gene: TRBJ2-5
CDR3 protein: CASSQGETQYF
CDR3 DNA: TGTGCCAGCAGCCAGGGAGAGACCCAGTACTTC

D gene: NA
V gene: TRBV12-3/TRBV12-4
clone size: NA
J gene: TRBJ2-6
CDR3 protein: CASYRVGANVLTF
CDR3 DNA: TGTGCCAGCTACCGGGTTGGGGCCAACGTCCTGACTTTC

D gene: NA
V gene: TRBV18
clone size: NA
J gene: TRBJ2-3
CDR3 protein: CASSPFLGHASTDTQYF
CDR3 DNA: TGTGCCAGCTCACCATTTCTGGGGCATGCCAGCACAGATACGCAGTATTTT

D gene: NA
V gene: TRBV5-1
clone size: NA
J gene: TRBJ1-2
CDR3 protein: CASSLGRENYGYTF
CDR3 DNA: TGCGCCAGCAGCTTGGGCAGGGAAAACTATGGCTACACCTTC

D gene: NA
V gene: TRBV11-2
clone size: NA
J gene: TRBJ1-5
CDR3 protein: CASSWGGGQSNQPQHF
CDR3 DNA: TGTGCCAGCAGCTGGGGGGGAGGACAGAGCAATCAGCCCCAGCATTTT

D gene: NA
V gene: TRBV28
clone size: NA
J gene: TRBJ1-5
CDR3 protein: CASSPRQVSNQPQHF
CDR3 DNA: TGTGCCAGCAGCCCCCGACAGGTTAGCAATCAGCCCCAGCATTTT

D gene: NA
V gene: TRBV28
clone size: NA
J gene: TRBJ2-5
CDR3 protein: CASSPDTIGGGETQYF
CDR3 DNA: TGTGCCAGCAGTCCCGACACCATAGGGGGTGGAGAGACCCAGTACTTC

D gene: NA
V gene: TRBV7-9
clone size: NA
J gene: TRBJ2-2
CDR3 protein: CASSLSREVTGELFF
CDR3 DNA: TGTGCCAGCAGCTTATCCAGGGAGGTCACCGGGGAGCTGTTTTTT

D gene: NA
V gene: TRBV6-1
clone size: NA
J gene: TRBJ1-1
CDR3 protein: CASSVGPGGLDTEAFF
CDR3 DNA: TGTGCCAGCAGTGTAGGGCCCGGGGGGTTGGACACTGAAGCTTTCTTT

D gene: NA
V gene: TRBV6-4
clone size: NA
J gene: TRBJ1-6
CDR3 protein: CASRDTSRGSPLHF
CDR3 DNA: TGTGCCAGCCGGGACACCTCCAGGGGTTCACCCCTCCACTTT